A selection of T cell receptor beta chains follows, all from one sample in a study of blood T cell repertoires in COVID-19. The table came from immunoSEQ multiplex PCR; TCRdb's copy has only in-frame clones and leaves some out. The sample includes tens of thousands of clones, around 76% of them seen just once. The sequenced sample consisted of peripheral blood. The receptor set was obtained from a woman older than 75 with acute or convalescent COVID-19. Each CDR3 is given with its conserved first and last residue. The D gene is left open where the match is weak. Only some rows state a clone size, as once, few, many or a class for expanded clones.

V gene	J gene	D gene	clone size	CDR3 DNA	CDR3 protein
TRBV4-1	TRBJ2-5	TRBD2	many	TGCGCCAGCAGCCAAGGATGGCTAGCGGAAGAGACCCAGTACTTC	CASSQGWLAEETQYF
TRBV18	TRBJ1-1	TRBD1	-	TGTGCCAGCTCACCACCCGGTCTAGGACAGGCGAGTGAAGCTTTCTTT	CASSPPGLGQASEAFF
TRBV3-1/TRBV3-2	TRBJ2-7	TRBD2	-	TGTGCCAGCAGCCAAGCACTAGCGATACCGGACTTC	CASSQALAIPDF
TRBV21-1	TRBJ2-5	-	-	TGTGCCAGCAGCAATGGGAGGGAGACCCAGTACTTC	CASSNGRETQYF
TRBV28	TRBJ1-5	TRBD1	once	TGTGCCAGCAGCGGGACAGGGAACAAGGCCCAGCATTTT	CASSGTGNKAQHF
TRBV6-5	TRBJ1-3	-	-	TGTGCCTCCGCGGCCCAGCCCTCTGGAAACACCATATATTTT	CASAAQPSGNTIYF
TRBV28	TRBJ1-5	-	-	TGTGCCAGCAGCGGCAGGGACTTTGTTCAGCCCCAGCATTTT	CASSGRDFVQPQHF
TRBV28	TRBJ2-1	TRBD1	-	TGTGCCAGCAGCTACCAGGGGGTGAGCAATGAGCAGTTCTTC	CASSYQGVSNEQFF
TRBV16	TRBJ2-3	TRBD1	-	TGTGCCAGCAGCCAAGGGACAGGGACCGTAGATACGCAGTATTTT	CASSQGTGTVDTQYF
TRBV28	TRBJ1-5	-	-	TGTGCCAGCAGTCAACTCCGACAGGCGGGCAATCAGCCCCAGCATTTT	CASSQLRQAGNQPQHF
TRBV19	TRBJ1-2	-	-	TGTGCCAGTAGTATAAGCAGCCAGGCTGGCTATGGCTACACCTTC	CASSISSQAGYGYTF
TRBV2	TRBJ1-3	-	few	TGTGCCAGCAAAGACAGCTACTCTGGAAACACCATATATTTT	CASKDSYSGNTIYF
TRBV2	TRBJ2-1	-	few	TGTGCCAGCAGTGAAACCGGGATTGAGCAGTTCTTC	CASSETGIEQFF
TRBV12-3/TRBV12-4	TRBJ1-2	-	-	TGTGCCAGCAGTTTTAACAGGGCTGGCTACACCTTC	CASSFNRAGYTF
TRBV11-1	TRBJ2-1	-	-	TGTGCCAGCAGCCCCACGGGGAGCTCCTACAATGAGCAGTTCTTC	CASSPTGSSYNEQFF
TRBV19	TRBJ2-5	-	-	TGTGCCAGTAGTATCACAGGGTGGGGGCAAGAGACCCAGTACTTC	CASSITGWGQETQYF
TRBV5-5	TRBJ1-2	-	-	TGTGCCAGCAGCTTGTCTTCAGGGATGAACTATGGCTACACCTTC	CASSLSSGMNYGYTF
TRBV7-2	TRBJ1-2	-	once	TGTGCCAGCAGCTTAGTCATGGCAGGCGAGGGCTATGGCTACACCTTC	CASSLVMAGEGYGYTF
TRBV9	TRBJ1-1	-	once	TGTGCCAGCAGCAAGACAACGAACACTGAAGCTTTCTTT	CASSKTTNTEAFF
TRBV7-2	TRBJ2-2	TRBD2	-	TGTGCCAGCAGCAAAGAACGGTTGCGCGGGAGGCAATACACCGGGGAGCTGTTTTTT	CASSKERLRGRQYTGELFF
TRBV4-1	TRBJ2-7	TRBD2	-	TGCGCCAGCAGCCAAGTTGGGGCGGGGGCCTACGAGCAGTACTTC	CASSQVGAGAYEQYF
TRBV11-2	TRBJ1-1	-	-	TGTGCCAGCAGCTTAGTGGGGGGTACGAACACTGAAGCTTTCTTT	CASSLVGGTNTEAFF
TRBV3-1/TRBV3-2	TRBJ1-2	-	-	TGTGCCAGCAGCCTGCAACAGGGCATAGGAGGCTACACCTTC	CASSLQQGIGGYTF
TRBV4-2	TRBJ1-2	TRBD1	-	TGTGCCAGCAGCCGTGCAGGGGGCATGAGCTCGTTTAACTATGGCTACACCTTC	CASSRAGGMSSFNYGYTF
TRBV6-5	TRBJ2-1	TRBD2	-	TGTGCCAGCAGTTACCTGCCTAGCGGGAGGTACAATGAGCAGTTCTTC	CASSYLPSGRYNEQFF
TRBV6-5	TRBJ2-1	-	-	TGTGCCAGCAGTTACGCTAAATCCTACAATGAGCAGTTCTTC	CASSYAKSYNEQFF